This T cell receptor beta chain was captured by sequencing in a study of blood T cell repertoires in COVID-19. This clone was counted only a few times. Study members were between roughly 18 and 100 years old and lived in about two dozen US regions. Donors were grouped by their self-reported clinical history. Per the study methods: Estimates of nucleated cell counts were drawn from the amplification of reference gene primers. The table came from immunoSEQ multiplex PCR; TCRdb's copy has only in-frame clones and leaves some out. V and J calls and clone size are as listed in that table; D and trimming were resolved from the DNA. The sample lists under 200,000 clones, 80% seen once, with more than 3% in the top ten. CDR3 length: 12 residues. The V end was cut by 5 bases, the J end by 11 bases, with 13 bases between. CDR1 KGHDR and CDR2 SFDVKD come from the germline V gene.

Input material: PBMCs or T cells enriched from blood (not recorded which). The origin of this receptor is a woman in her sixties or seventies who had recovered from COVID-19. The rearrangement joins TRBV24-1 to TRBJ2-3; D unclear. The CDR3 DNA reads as TGTGCCACCAGTGGGCGGAAAAGCAAGCAGTATTTT. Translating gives CATSGRKSKQYF.